The present TCR beta chain was sequenced within a study of blood T cell repertoires in COVID-19. Study as a whole: COVID-19 samples from acute and convalescent phases originated in the United States, Italy and Spain.

The CDR3 spans 13 residues. Deletions cut 6 bases from V and 2 bases from J, with 9 bases between. Germline V lookup: CDR1 LGHNT, CDR2 FRNRAP. Data came from immunoSEQ multiplex PCR; TCRdb stores just in-frame clones and leaves some out. In the table there are approximately 240,000 clones, about 83% of which are singletons. The chain employs TRBV12-5 and TRBJ2-3; D remains unclear. The sequence was collected from a woman aged 25-40 years with COVID-19, enrolled during active disease. The specimen sequenced was peripheral blood. The DNA of the CDR3 is TGTGCTAGTGGCCGCGGATACACAGATACGCAGTATTTT. Amino acid sequence: CASGRGYTDTQYF.